This T cell receptor (beta chain) was recovered during a study of T cell responses to AZD1222 COVID-19 vaccine. Here immunoSEQ multiplex PCR was the method, and the copy in TCRdb shows in-frame clones only, minus some. Among 200,000 to 300,000 clones listed, about 92% were seen once. The length of the CDR3 is 16 residues. CDR1 and CDR2 (germline): SGHTA, FQGNSA. V lost 4 bases to trimming and J lost 6 bases, with 18 bases between them. Findings and caveats of the study: Repertoires were collected only later (after the peak T cell response had occurred).

With regard to this clone: Its specificity is not known.

The receptor was isolated from an adult in good health. This chain connects TRBV7-2 to TRBJ2-2; D is tentatively TRBD1 or TRBD2 (5 bases each). The specimen was peripheral blood, collected on day 0 of AZD1222 vaccination. CDR3 amino acids: CASSSGRLTGSGELFF. The CDR3 nucleotides are TGTGCCAGCAGCTCGGGACGGCTAACGGGCTCCGGGGAGCTGTTTTTT.